The 21 T cell receptor beta chains in this list originate from one sample, sequenced in a study of blood T cell repertoires in COVID-19. The table came from immunoSEQ multiplex PCR; TCRdb's copy has only in-frame clones and leaves some out. The sample records tens of thousands of clones, roughly 86% being singletons. The sample was peripheral blood. The receptors come from a woman in her forties or fifties with acute or convalescent COVID-19.

The rearrangement joins TRBV28 to TRBJ1-1, with no clear D. The CDR3 runs to 14 residues. Per the germline V gene, CDR1 is MDHEN and CDR2 is SYDVKM. Trimming stripped 7 bases from V and 1 base from J, with 13 bases between. The CDR3 here is CASTPGGANTEAFF. As DNA, the CDR3 is TGTGCCAGCACCCCCGGAGGAGCGAACACTGAAGCTTTCTTT.

The chain is built from TRBV11-2 and TRBJ2-3, with TRBD2 matching 10 bases. The CDR3 is 17 residues long. After removal of 4 bases from V and 2 bases from J, the junction contained 9 bases not matched to a gene. In germline, CDR1 is SGHAT, CDR2 FQNNGV. The CDR3 here is CASSSNFLAGVTDTQYF. CDR3 sequence (DNA): TGTGCCAGCAGCTCGAACTTTCTAGCGGGAGTCACAGATACGCAGTATTTT.

The chain couples TRBV4-3 to TRBJ1-1; D is uncertain. The CDR3 has 18 amino acids. The V end lost 0 bases, the J end lost 10 bases, and 27 bases lay between the germline ends. CDR1 is LGHNA and CDR2 is YSLEER in the germline V gene. This chain's CDR3 is CASSQDMGVREADIPAFF. In nucleotides, the CDR3 is TGCGCCAGCAGCCAAGATATGGGCGTGAGGGAGGCTGATATTCCAGCTTTCTTT.

The V gene is TRBV12-3 or TRBV12-4, the J gene TRBJ2-1, with TRBD2 identical over 8 bases. With 2 bases clipped from V and 9 bases from J, the junction kept 3 bases outside the gene matches. CDR3 length equals 13 residues. This chain's CDR3 is CASSLPGGREQFF. The CDR3 nucleotides read TGTGCCAGCAGTTTACCGGGAGGGCGTGAGCAGTTCTTC.

This clone came up a few times. The V call is TRBV19, the J call TRBJ2-3; 11 nucleotides line up with TRBD2. Unmatched junction bases numbered 9, after V lost 8 bases and J lost 5 bases. The CDR3 is made up of 15 amino acids. CDR1 LNHDA and CDR2 SQIVND come from the germline V gene (reference sequence). CDR3 DNA: TGTGCCAGTGAGGATACTAGCGGGAGTCTAGATACGCAGTATTTT. Protein sequence: CASEDTSGSLDTQYF.

The chain uses TRBV4-1 and TRBJ2-7; D might be TRBD1 (6 bases). This CDR3 comprises 18 residues. Trimming removed 0 bases from V and 0 bases from J, with 18 bases in between. Germline V CDR1 and CDR2: MGHRA, YSYEKL. The CDR3: CASSQDPMGTSPSYEQYF. CDR3 nucleotide sequence: TGCGCCAGCAGCCAAGATCCCATGGGGACATCACCCTCCTACGAGCAGTACTTC.

This chain joins TRBV5-6 and TRBJ1-5; no reliable D call. Per germline, CDR1 SGHDT and CDR2 YYEEEE. CDR3 length: 13 amino acids. Trimming removed 0 bases from V and 7 bases from J, with 8 bases in between. DNA of the CDR3: TGTGCCAGCAGCTTGGTGGGCGAGCAGCCCCAGCATTTT. It is translated as CASSLVGEQPQHF.

The chain uses TRBV7-9 and TRBJ1-1; unclear D gene. The germline V and J ends were trimmed by 5 bases and 3 bases, with 7 bases remaining between them. From germline, CDR1 is SEHNR and CDR2 FQNEAQ (reference sequence). CDR3 length: 12 residues. The CDR3 DNA follows: TGTGCCAGCAGCCCCCATTACACTGAAGCTTTCTTT. Protein: CASSPHYTEAFF.

V is TRBV4-2 and J is TRBJ1-1; D is ambiguous. Trimming pared 2 bases from V and 0 bases from J, leaving 10 bases between. Germline-derived CDR1 and CDR2 are LGHNA and YNFKEQ. The CDR3 sequence is 15 residues long. The DNA of the CDR3 is TGTGCCAGCAGCCAATATTCAGATCTGAACACTGAAGCTTTCTTT. Translated, it gives CASSQYSDLNTEAFF.

This clone has more than one count but fewer than ten. This rearrangement joins TRBV27 to TRBJ1-5, with D unclear. In germline, CDR1 is MNHEY, CDR2 SMNVEV (reference sequence). The CDR3 length is 14 residues. V was cut by 8 bases and J by 3 bases, with 14 bases left in between. The CDR3 DNA sequence: TGTGCCAGCGGCCTAGCGAGATTCAATCAGCCCCAGCATTTT. Amino acid sequence: CASGLARFNQPQHF.

The chain has TRBV3-1 (or the pseudogene TRBV3-2) and TRBJ2-3, with a weak D call TRBD2 (6 bases). Germline V gene sequence: CDR1 LGHDT, CDR2 YNNKEL (reference sequence). The CDR3 runs 16 residues. Trimming stripped 3 bases from V and 5 bases from J, with 18 bases between. In nucleotides, the CDR3 is TGTGCCAGCAGCCACCTCCTATCGGCGGGGAGAGATACGCAGTATTTT. Its protein product is CASSHLLSAGRDTQYF.

As to this clone: The junction departs from the called germline gene at one end, perhaps through a read error. This chain uses TRBV7-7 with TRBJ2-7, with D tentatively TRBD1 (6 bases). The CDR3 totals 15 residues. Germline V gene lookup returns CDR1 SSHAT and CDR2 FNYEAQ (reference sequence). The CDR3 DNA follows: TGTGCTAGCAGCTTGAGATCTCAGGGGAACTACGAGCAGTACTTC. Translation gives CASSLRSQGNYEQYF.

This chain joins TRBV10-2 and TRBJ2-7; D gene ambiguous. CDR3 length: 12 residues. Germline loops: CDR1 WSHSY, CDR2 SAAADI. With 8 bases removed from V and 5 bases from J, the gap between germline ends came to 13 bases. The CDR3 protein is CASGPVHNEQYF. In nucleotides, the CDR3 is TGCGCCAGCGGGCCAGTCCACAACGAGCAGTACTTC.

This clone is a singleton in its sample. The chain carries TRBV5-1 and TRBJ1-4; D gene unclear. The CDR3 extends over 14 amino acids. CDR1 and CDR2 (germline): SGHRS, YFSETQ. V gave up 2 bases and J gave up 4 bases, with 9 bases separating them. The chain's CDR3 is CASSFERLNEKLFF. CDR3 sequence (DNA): TGCGCCAGCAGCTTCGAAAGACTTAATGAAAAACTGTTTTTT.

The chain combines TRBV28 with TRBJ1-5; D possibly corresponds to TRBD1 (5 bases). CDR3 size: 14 residues. The V end was cut by 0 bases, the J end by 3 bases, with 6 bases between. Germline values: CDR1 MDHEN, CDR2 SYDVKM. CDR3 protein: CASSLWDNNQPQHF. CDR3 coding DNA: TGTGCCAGCAGTTTATGGGACAACAATCAGCCCCAGCATTTT.

V usage is TRBV28 and J usage is TRBJ1-2; 9 positions agree with TRBD1. The CDR3 length is 16 residues. Germline lookup yields CDR1 MDHEN and CDR2 SYDVKM. The V gene end was trimmed by 4 bases and the J gene end by 4 bases; junction bases not matched to a gene: 10. DNA of the CDR3: TGTGCCAGCAGTTCCGGGACAGGGCGCTTTGGCTATGGCTACACCTTC. It yields the protein CASSSGTGRFGYGYTF.

The rearrangement joins TRBV6-5 to TRBJ1-3, with no clear D. V was cut by 7 bases and J by 0 bases, with 7 bases left in between. Germline CDR1 MNHEY, CDR2 SVGAGI. The CDR3 has 13 residues. In DNA form, the CDR3 reads TGTGCCAGCATGGAGATCTCTGGAAACACCATATATTTT. It is translated as CASMEISGNTIYF.

This clone has just one count. The chain links TRBV3-1 (or the pseudogene TRBV3-2) to TRBJ1-1; possibly TRBD1 for D (6 bases). Germline V gene lookup returns CDR1 LGHDT and CDR2 YNNKEL (reference sequence). With 3 bases removed from V and 5 bases from J, the gap between germline ends came to 13 bases. This CDR3 has 14 amino acids. The CDR3 DNA reads as TGTGCCAGCAGCCACCCCACAGGGCGGACTGAAGCTTTCTTT. It translates to CASSHPTGRTEAFF.

V is TRBV28 and J is TRBJ1-2, with 11 nucleotides matching TRBD1. CDR3 length equals 15 residues. The junction had 5 bases not matched to a gene; V was cut back by 2 bases and J by 6 bases. Germline CDR1 and CDR2: MDHEN and SYDVKM. The CDR3 DNA is TGTGCCAGCAGTTTAAGGGGACAGGGGGTAAATGGCTACACCTTC. Its translation: CASSLRGQGVNGYTF.

This sequence joins TRBV19 and TRBJ1-2; possible D gene TRBD1, 6 bases. Germline CDR1 is LNHDA and CDR2 is SQIVND (reference sequence). The CDR3 extends over 15 amino acids. Trimming stripped 3 bases from V and 3 bases from J, with 14 bases between. The CDR3 reads CASSMKTGGDYGYTF. CDR3 DNA sequence: TGTGCCAGTAGTATGAAGACAGGAGGCGACTATGGCTACACCTTC. The whole variable domain, remainder taken from reference TRBV19 and TRBJ1-2, is DGGITQSPKYLFRKEGQNVTLSCEQNLNHDAMYWYRQDPGQGLRLIYYSQIVNDFQKGDIAEGYSVSREKKESFPLTVTSAQKNPTAFYLCASSMKTGGDYGYTFGSGTRLTVV.

This rearrangement joins TRBV9 to TRBJ2-7; a possible D gene is TRBD2 (6 bases). CDR1 is SGDLS, CDR2 YYNGEE, per germline. Trimming removed 3 bases from V and 4 bases from J, with 11 bases in between. The CDR3 is 13 residues long. Here the CDR3 reads CASSEGTSYEQYF. The CDR3, as DNA: TGTGCCAGCAGCGAGGGGACTTCATACGAGCAGTACTTC.